This TCR beta chain was captured in a study of T-cell reconstitution after alpha-beta-depleted transplantation in children. This CDR3 comprises 16 residues. In germline, CDR1 is SGHKS, CDR2 YYEKEE (reference sequence). Trimming took 4 bases from V and 0 from J, leaving 17 bases between them. Unique molecular identifiers were incorporated into the prepared TCRbeta library. In TCRdb, the PCR reads were re-called with MiXCR into one record per CDR3 protein. The table records around 600,000 distinct CDR3 sequences, over 9.5% of them present only once. This TCR derives from a human donor who donated a stem cell graft to a child with acute myeloid leukemia. This sample comprised PBMCs from the stem cell graft donor, obtained from the stem cell graft. The V gene is TRBV5-5, the J gene TRBJ2-7; tentative D call: TRBD2 (5 bases). CDR3 DNA: TGTGCCAGCAGCGCCGGGCCGAGCGGCTCCTCCTACGAGCAGTACTTC. Its protein is CASSAGPSGSSYEQYF.